This T cell receptor (beta chain) was documented in a study of shared clonotypes between healthy human individuals. Findings of the study overall: A few donors showed sharing of about 4.6% of naive CD4 clonotypes. Generation of non-shared clonotypes was less probable than generation of clonotypes shared by all four donors.

V lost 2 bases to trimming and J lost 4 bases; unmatched junction nucleotides: 2. Germline values: CDR1 SEHNR, CDR2 FQNEAQ (reference sequence). This CDR3 comprises 15 residues. The authors loaded 200 ng DNA, 25,000 to 30,000 T cell genomes, into sorted-subset replicate PCRs. Measured with immunoSEQ multiplex PCR; TCRdb has only the in-frame clones, and not every one. The sample lists 630,000 or so clones, roughly 98% seen once, with less than 0.35% in the top ten. CD45RO-negative CD8 cells positively selected for CCR7 made up the naive population, which excluded terminally differentiated effector memory CD45RA+ cells. About this clone itself: Its antigen is as yet unknown.

J is TRBJ1-4 and V is TRBV7-9, with TRBD1 matching over 9 bases. This receptor was taken from a man younger than 40 in good health. Sample: naive CD8+ T cells sorted from blood. The CDR3 region has the DNA TGTGCCAGCAGCTTACGGGACAGGGTTAATGAAAAACTGTTTTTT. Its protein product is CASSLRDRVNEKLFF.